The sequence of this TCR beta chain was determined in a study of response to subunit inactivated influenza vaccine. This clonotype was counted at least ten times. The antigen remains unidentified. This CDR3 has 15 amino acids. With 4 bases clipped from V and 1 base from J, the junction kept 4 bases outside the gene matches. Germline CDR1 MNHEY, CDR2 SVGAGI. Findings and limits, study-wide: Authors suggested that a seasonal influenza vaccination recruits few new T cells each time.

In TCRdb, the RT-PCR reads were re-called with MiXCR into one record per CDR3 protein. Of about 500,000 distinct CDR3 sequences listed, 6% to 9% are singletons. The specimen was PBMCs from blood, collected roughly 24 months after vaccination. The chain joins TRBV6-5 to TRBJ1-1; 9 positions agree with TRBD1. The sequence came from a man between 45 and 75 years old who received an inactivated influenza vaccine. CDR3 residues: CASSSWTGENTEAFF. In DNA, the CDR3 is TGTGCCAGCAGTTCCTGGACAGGGGAGAACACTGAAGCTTTCTTT.